These 21 T cell receptor beta chains came from one sample sequenced in a study of blood T cell repertoires in COVID-19. Assay used: immunoSEQ multiplex PCR; TCRdb lists only in-frame clones, some missing. The data show 150,000 to 200,000 clones, around 74% seen once. Sequencing was performed on peripheral blood. These receptors were taken from a man between 70 and 80 years old with acute or convalescent COVID-19.

The chain uses TRBV7-9 and TRBJ1-5, with D uncertain. The CDR3 length is 14 residues. Germline V lookup: CDR1 SEHNR, CDR2 FQNEAQ (reference sequence). V was shortened by 2 bases and J by 6 bases, with 11 bases between the two germline ends. CDR3 in amino acids: CASSLTGSGQPQHF. CDR3 coding DNA: TGTGCCAGCAGCTTAACGGGGTCAGGTCAGCCCCAGCATTTT.

The chain is built from TRBV4-3 and TRBJ2-2, with 8 bases that match TRBD2. The V and J ends lost 0 bases and 5 bases, in that order; junction bases with no gene match: 5. The germline gives CDR1 LGHNA, CDR2 YSLEER. This CDR3 contains 16 residues. CDR3 region: CASSQDQAGETGELFF. In DNA, the CDR3 is TGCGCCAGCAGCCAAGATCAAGCGGGAGAAACCGGGGAGCTGTTTTTT.

The rearrangement joins TRBV5-1 to TRBJ2-7; TRBD1 matches at 10 bases. This CDR3 is built from 20 residues. From germline, CDR1 is SGHRS and CDR2 YFSETQ. V dropped 4 bases and J dropped 7; count of bases not matched to a gene: 26. The CDR3 region is CASSPSAGTGDIGGITEQYF. CDR3 DNA: TGCGCCAGCAGCCCGAGCGCCGGGACAGGGGATATTGGGGGCATTACTGAGCAGTACTTC.

This clone was counted a single time. The chain is built from TRBV2 and TRBJ1-1; tentative D call: TRBD1 (5 bases). With 7 bases removed from V and 1 base from J, the gap between germline ends came to 10 bases. The CDR3 is 13 residues long. Germline CDR1 and CDR2: SNHLY and FYNNEI. The DNA for the CDR3 is TGTGCCAGCAAAGGGACTGCGAACACTGAAGCTTTCTTT. Residues: CASKGTANTEAFF.

The count of this clone is one. V is TRBV5-8 and J is TRBJ2-1, with 9 positions matching TRBD2. The V gene's germline CDR1 is SGHTS and CDR2 YDEGEE. The CDR3 loop spans 15 amino acids. V was clipped by 4 bases and J by 2 bases; unmatched bases: 4. In DNA form, the CDR3 reads TGTGCCAGCAGCCGGACTAGCGCTCCCTACAATGAGCAGTTCTTC. Its protein product is CASSRTSAPYNEQFF.

The V and J genes are TRBV11-3 and TRBJ1-4; 9 bases are shared with TRBD1. Unmatched junction bases numbered 8, after V lost 0 bases and J lost 0 bases. Germline CDR1 is SGHNT and CDR2 is YENEEA. This CDR3 has 19 amino acids. Here the CDR3 reads CASSLEPGQGYATNEKLFF. Written as DNA, the CDR3 is TGTGCCAGCAGCTTAGAGCCGGGACAGGGTTATGCAACTAATGAAAAACTGTTTTTT.

The chain uses TRBV5-6 and TRBJ2-6, with D uncertain. The CDR3 has 14 amino acids. V was trimmed by 4 bases and J by 0 bases, leaving 5 bases between them. The germline V gene encodes CDR1 SGHDT and CDR2 YYEEEE. The CDR3 region is CASSQNSGANVLTF. CDR3 coding DNA: TGTGCCAGCAGCCAGAACTCTGGGGCCAACGTCCTGACTTTC.

The chain couples TRBV28 to TRBJ1-1; D is uncertain. The CDR3 spans 15 residues. Germline V gene data show CDR1 as MDHEN and CDR2 as SYDVKM. V was cut by 2 bases and J by 5 bases, with 15 bases left in between. CDR3 DNA: TGTGCCAGCAGTTTAGTGCCTTTCGGCAGGACTGAAGCTTTCTTT. It yields the protein CASSLVPFGRTEAFF.

The CDR3 reads CASRGEGDSPLHF. The CDR3 DNA sequence: TGCGCCAGCAGGGGGGAGGGCGATTCACCCCTCCACTTT. The chain combines TRBV5-1 with TRBJ1-6; perhaps TRBD1 as D (5 bases). Per germline, CDR1 SGHRS and CDR2 YFSETQ. The CDR3 loop spans 13 amino acids. V was trimmed by 5 bases and J by 8 bases, leaving 11 bases between them.

V gene TRBV28 combines with J gene TRBJ2-4, with TRBD1 identical over 12 bases. CDR1 is MDHEN and CDR2 is SYDVKM in the germline V gene. Trimming removed 5 bases from V and 7 bases from J; junction bases left unmatched: 9. The CDR3 sequence is 16 residues long. The CDR3 DNA sequence: TGTGCCAGCAGTGGCCCCGGGACAGGGGGCGTTAACATTCAGTACTTC. Translated, it gives CASSGPGTGGVNIQYF.

This chain joins TRBV9 and TRBJ1-2; the D gene is possibly TRBD1 (5 bases). CDR1 is SGDLS and CDR2 is YYNGEE in the germline V gene. CDR3 size: 13 residues. V was pared by 4 bases and J by 7 bases, with 14 bases between. The CDR3 nucleotides are TGTGCCAGCAGCCGCGGGAGGGGTAGTGGCTACACCTTC. It encodes CASSRGRGSGYTF.

V gene TRBV19 combines with J gene TRBJ2-7; TRBD1 agrees at 7 bases. V gave up 11 bases and J gave up 2 bases; unmatched junction bases: 15. Germline V CDR1 and CDR2: LNHDA, SQIVND (reference sequence). The CDR3 is 15 residues long. The CDR3 sequence is CASTGAGNGAYEQYF. The DNA for the CDR3 is TGTGCCTCCACAGGGGCCGGTAACGGGGCCTACGAGCAGTACTTC. The full variable domain, its missing parts supplied by reference TRBV19 and TRBJ2-7, is DGGITQSPKYLFRKEGQNVTLSCEQNLNHDAMYWYRQDPGQGLRLIYYSQIVNDFQKGDIAEGYSVSREKKESFPLTVTSAQKNPTAFYLCASTGAGNGAYEQYFGPGTRLTVT.

The chain uses TRBV10-1 and TRBJ1-1; possibly TRBD1 for D (5 bases). The CDR3 length is 13 residues. Trimming took 2 bases from V and 1 from J, leaving 5 bases between them. CDR1 is WNHNN and CDR2 is SYGVQD in the germline V gene (reference sequence). CDR3 coding DNA: TGCGCCAGCAGTGAGCAGGGGAACACTGAAGCTTTCTTT. This gives the protein CASSEQGNTEAFF.

The chain links TRBV5-1 to TRBJ2-1; 14 bases line up with TRBD2. J lost 5 bases, V lost 7 bases, and 5 bases had no gene match. The V gene's germline CDR1 is SGHRS and CDR2 YFSETQ. This CDR3 is 15 amino acids long. CDR3 sequence (DNA): TGCGCCAGCGGGACTAGCGGGGGACTAGACAATGAGCAGTTCTTC. It codes for CASGTSGGLDNEQFF.

This clone has a count of ten or more. The V call is TRBV7-2, the J call TRBJ1-2; 7 bases line up with TRBD1. The V gene's germline CDR1 is SGHTA and CDR2 FQGNSA. The ends lost 4 bases at V and 7 bases at J; junction bases unmatched: 0. This CDR3 is 11 amino acids long. The CDR3 region has the DNA TGTGCCAGCAGCTCAGGGGGTGGCTACACCTTC. It translates to CASSSGGGYTF.

This chain links TRBV9 with TRBJ2-1, with 12 bases identical to TRBD2. Germline V gene sequence: CDR1 SGDLS, CDR2 YYNGEE. V lost 0 bases, J lost 3 bases, and 1 base stayed unmatched. The CDR3 totals 16 residues. The CDR3 protein is CASSVGGLAGYNEQFF. DNA of the CDR3: TGTGCCAGCAGCGTAGGGGGACTAGCGGGCTACAATGAGCAGTTCTTC.

As for this clone: Other DNA sequences of this sample code for an identical CDR3. The rearrangement joins TRBV5-1 to TRBJ2-5, with D possibly matching TRBD1 (6 bases). Trimming stripped 3 bases from V and 1 base from J, with 10 bases between. Per germline, CDR1 SGHRS and CDR2 YFSETQ. This CDR3 region has 14 residues. CDR3 sequence reads: CASSSGTPQETQYF. The CDR3 region has the DNA TGCGCCAGCAGCTCCGGGACACCCCAAGAGACCCAGTACTTC.

The sample holds one count of this clone. The chain links TRBV11-2 to TRBJ1-5, with D tentatively TRBD1 (5 bases). From germline, CDR1 is SGHAT and CDR2 FQNNGV. The CDR3 totals 17 residues. The V end lost 0 bases, the J end lost 2 bases, and 14 bases lay between the germline ends. CDR3 sequence: CASSLDGAGKGNQPQHF. The CDR3 coding sequence is TGTGCCAGCAGCTTAGATGGGGCAGGGAAAGGCAATCAGCCCCAGCATTTT.

This clone has a single count. The V gene is TRBV6-1, the J gene TRBJ2-2; the match to TRBD1 covers 9 bases. The CDR3 totals 17 residues. Germline values: CDR1 MNHNS, CDR2 SASEGT. J lost 6 bases, V lost 2 bases, and 10 bases had no gene match. CDR3 region: CASSEWIVDRGSGELFF. The CDR3 DNA reads TGTGCCAGCAGTGAATGGATTGTGGACAGGGGTTCCGGGGAGCTGTTTTTT.

J is TRBJ2-2 and V is TRBV24-1; possibly TRBD2 for D (7 bases). The germline gives CDR1 KGHDR, CDR2 SFDVKD. CDR3 size: 14 residues. V was pared by 3 bases and J by 10 bases, with 14 bases between. Here the CDR3 DNA reads TGTGCCACCAGTGATGTACATGGGGGGGCGGAGCTGTTTTTT. It encodes CATSDVHGGAELFF.

The chain couples TRBV25-1 to TRBJ1-2; TRBD1 agrees at 7 bases. CDR3 length: 14 residues. Germline V gives CDR1 MGHDK, CDR2 SYGVNS. The trim removed 2 bases at V and 8 bases at J, leaving 8 bases unmatched. CDR3 nucleotides: TGTGCCAGCAGTGAAAGCCCGACAGGGAGAGGCTACACCTTC. Translation gives CASSESPTGRGYTF.